This T cell receptor beta chain was obtained from a study of technical replicates of blood from a handful of donors. The protocol was immunoSEQ multiplex PCR, while the TCRdb copy is restricted to in-frame clones and leaves out a portion. Of 85,000 to 100,000 clones listed, 95% were seen once; the top ten hold around 0.21%. The CDR3 is made up of 17 amino acids. The germline V and J ends were trimmed by 1 base and 4 bases, with 20 bases remaining between them. Germline V gene lookup returns CDR1 SGHRS and CDR2 YFSETQ. The sequenced sample consisted of T cells isolated from PBMCs. V is TRBV5-1 and J is TRBJ2-5, with D possibly matching TRBD2 (7 bases). The receptor was derived from a human donor in good health. CDR3 protein: CASSLIGGAVPIETQYF. The CDR3 DNA sequence: TGCGCCAGCAGCTTGATTGGGGGGGCAGTACCGATAGAGACCCAGTACTTC.